This T cell receptor beta chain was recorded in a study of regulatory T cells in long-lasting Graves disease. Study-level information: The study enrolled newly diagnosed Graves' patients on antithyroid drugs under 3 months.

V lost 3 bases to trimming and J lost 7 bases, with 10 bases between them. There are 14 residues in the CDR3. The germline V gene encodes CDR1 SGHVS and CDR2 FQNEAQ. Time point of the sample: newly diagnosed GD, antithyroid drugs for less than 3 months. Making the TCR library involved RNA that had been extracted from PBMCs. This clonotype has a count of ten or more. CDR3-region Arm-PCR and iRepertoire HTBI primers produced the TCR beta libraries. TCRdb itself ran the multiplex PCR reads through MiXCR, one entry per CDR3 protein. Of around 400,000 distinct CDR3 sequences in the sample, roughly 10% were seen once. These data were also filed under a second study, of T cells in Graves' hyperthyroidism and ophthalmopathy.

The TCR sequence derives from a woman between 18 and 29 years old with Graves disease. Sequenced here: peripheral blood mononuclear cells (PBMCs), sampled at new diagnosis, from a patient treated with antithyroid drugs. The rearrangement joins TRBV7-8 to TRBJ1-6; a weak D match, TRBD1 (6 bases). The CDR3 coding sequence is TGTGCCAGCAGCTTCGTAGACAGGAATTCACCCCTCCACTTT. Its protein product is CASSFVDRNSPLHF.